Each of the 4 T cell receptor beta chains below was sequenced from the same sample in a study of T-cell reconstitution after alpha-beta-depleted transplantation in children. As it was prepared, the TCRbeta library received unique molecular identifiers. TCRdb used MiXCR to reprocess the PCR reads, holding one entry per CDR3 protein. This table has under 400,000 distinct CDR3 sequences, approximately 23% appearing once. The source was PBMCs, mostly from graft donor cells, collected 180 days after TCRalphabeta/CD19-depleted stem cell transplant. The receptor set was obtained from a male patient younger than 18 who had a stem cell transplant for acute lymphoblastic leukemia, so the T cells may come from the graft donor.

This chain uses TRBV4-1 with TRBJ2-4; no clear D gene. Trimming took 5 bases from V and 0 from J, leaving 8 bases between them. This CDR3 has 14 amino acids. CDR1 is MGHRA, CDR2 YSYEKL, per germline. The CDR3 loop reads CASSLILAKNIQYF. For the CDR3, the DNA is TGCGCCAGCAGCTTGATACTAGCCAAAAACATTCAGTACTTC.

A few counts support this clonotype. The rearrangement joins TRBV20-1 to TRBJ2-4, with 7 bases that match TRBD1. The CDR3 loop spans 15 amino acids. Germline CDR1 reads DFQATT; CDR2 reads SNEGSKA (reference sequence). With V trimmed by 3 bases and J by 1 base, 6 bases remained unmatched. CDR3 DNA: TGCAGTGCTAGGGGGCAACAGGGGGCCAAAAACATTCAGTACTTC. It encodes CSARGQQGAKNIQYF.

The rearrangement joins TRBV5-1 to TRBJ1-4, with TRBD1 identical over 7 bases. This CDR3 spans 17 amino acids. Trimming cost V 0 bases and J 2 bases; bases outside gene matches: 7. The V gene's germline CDR1 is SGHRS and CDR2 YFSETQ. The CDR3 DNA reads as TGCGCCAGCAGCTTGGAGGGACAGTGGGGCACTAATGAAAAACTGTTTTTT. Encoded protein: CASSLEGQWGTNEKLFF.

In this sample, this clonotype turned up a few times. V gene TRBV7-9 combines with J gene TRBJ2-7; D perhaps matches TRBD1 (5 bases). V lost 3 bases, J lost 2 bases, and 11 bases lay in between. The CDR3 loop spans 14 amino acids. Germline-derived CDR1 and CDR2 are SEHNR and FQNEAQ (reference sequence). CDR3 in amino acids: CASSFQGPPYEQYF. CDR3 bases: TGTGCCAGCAGCTTTCAGGGCCCTCCCTACGAGCAGTACTTC.